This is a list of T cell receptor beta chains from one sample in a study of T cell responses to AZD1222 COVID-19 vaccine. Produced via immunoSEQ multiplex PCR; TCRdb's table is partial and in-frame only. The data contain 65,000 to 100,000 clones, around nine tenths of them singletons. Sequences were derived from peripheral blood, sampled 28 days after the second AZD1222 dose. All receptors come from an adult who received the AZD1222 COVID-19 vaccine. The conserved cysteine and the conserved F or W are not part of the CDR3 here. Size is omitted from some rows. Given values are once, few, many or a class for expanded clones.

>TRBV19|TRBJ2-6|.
ASSIRGRASGANVLT
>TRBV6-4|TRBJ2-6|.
ASSDRGFGANVLT
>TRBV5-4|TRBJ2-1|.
ASNLGGHRGNEQF
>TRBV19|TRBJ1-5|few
ASSKILSRRNQPQH
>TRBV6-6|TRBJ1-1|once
ASSYSTNLNTEAF
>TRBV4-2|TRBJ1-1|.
ASSPPGSGTEAF
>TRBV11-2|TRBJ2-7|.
ASRRGQGDDEQY
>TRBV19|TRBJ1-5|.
ASSDLGGQPQH
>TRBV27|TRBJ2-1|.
ASSLSMPGLANNEQF
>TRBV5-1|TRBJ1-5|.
ASSAQGRENQPQH
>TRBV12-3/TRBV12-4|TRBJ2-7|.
ASSFHGYYEQY
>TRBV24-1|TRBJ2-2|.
ATSDESGSHTGELF
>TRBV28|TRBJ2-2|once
ASRGLVNTGELF
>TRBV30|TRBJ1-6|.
AWGTGHNSPLH
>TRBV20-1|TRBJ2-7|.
STRQFYEQY
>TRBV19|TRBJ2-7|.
ASSWTMTTEQY
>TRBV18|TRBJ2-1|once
ATLGGSSYNEQF
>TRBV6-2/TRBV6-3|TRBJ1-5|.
ASSYTGKGSNQPQH
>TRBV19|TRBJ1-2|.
ASNPDRVGGYT
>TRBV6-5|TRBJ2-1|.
ASSTDRGAGGEQF
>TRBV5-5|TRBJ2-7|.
ASSWEQGAYEQY
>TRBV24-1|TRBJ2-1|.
ATSDLTSGYNEQF
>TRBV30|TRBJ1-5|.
AWTRTGLGNQPQH
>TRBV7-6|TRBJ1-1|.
ASSLGGWGKNTEAF
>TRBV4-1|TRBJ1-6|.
ASSQGGLVGGFNNSPLH
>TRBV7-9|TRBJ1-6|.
ASSLQGSSPLH
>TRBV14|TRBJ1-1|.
ASSQGGSGRGPEAF